These T cell receptor beta chains were read from a single sample in a study of OX40 agonist ivuxolimab in advanced cancers. The repertoire was sequenced with immunoSEQ multiplex PCR; TCRdb's copy has only in-frame clones and lacks some. The sample has about 96,000 clones, roughly 87% seen once; the top ten hold roughly 1.6%. Sample: CD4+ or CD8+ T cells sorted from blood, taken in a trial of the OX40 agonist ivuxolimab. The source of these receptors is an adult with an advanced solid tumor such as melanoma, head and neck, liver or kidney cancer. CDR3s include the opening cysteine and the closing phenylalanine or tryptophan. Each record gives: V gene, D gene, J gene, clone size, CDR3 DNA, CDR3 protein. A D gene is named only where the DNA matches it firmly. Size is stated for part of the rows, as once, few or many counts, or as a class when the clone is expanded.

v_call: TRBV28; d_call: .; j_call: TRBJ2-7; clone_size: few; cdr3_nt: TGTGCCAGCAGTTTGCTCCCCGGCCGATCGTCGGCCTACGAGCAGTACTTC; cdr3_aa: CASSLLPGRSSAYEQYF
v_call: TRBV9; d_call: TRBD2; j_call: TRBJ2-7; clone_size: .; cdr3_nt: TGTGCCAGCAGCGGAGGAGTACTAGCGGTCTACGAGCAGTACTTC; cdr3_aa: CASSGGVLAVYEQYF
v_call: TRBV28; d_call: .; j_call: TRBJ2-7; clone_size: .; cdr3_nt: TGTGCCAGCAGGGCTCGGTACGAGCAGTACTTC; cdr3_aa: CASRARYEQYF
v_call: TRBV2; d_call: .; j_call: TRBJ2-2; clone_size: .; cdr3_nt: TGTGCCAGCGGACGGTTCACCGGGGAGCTGTTTTTT; cdr3_aa: CASGRFTGELFF
v_call: TRBV29-1; d_call: .; j_call: TRBJ2-7; clone_size: .; cdr3_nt: TGCAGCGGGGGGGACTCCTACGAGCAGTACTTC; cdr3_aa: CSGGDSYEQYF
v_call: TRBV6-4; d_call: .; j_call: TRBJ1-5; clone_size: .; cdr3_nt: TGTGCCAGCAGTCCCCCCGGGGGGGCGGATCAGCCCCAGCATTTT; cdr3_aa: CASSPPGGADQPQHF
v_call: TRBV6-6; d_call: TRBD1; j_call: TRBJ1-1; clone_size: .; cdr3_nt: TGTGCCAGCAGTCCCCCGGGACAGGGAGCTTTCTTT; cdr3_aa: CASSPPGQGAFF
v_call: TRBV4-3; d_call: .; j_call: TRBJ2-2; clone_size: .; cdr3_nt: TGCGCCAGCAGCCAATCTCTGTTAGGGGGCACCGGGGAGCTGTTTTTT; cdr3_aa: CASSQSLLGGTGELFF
v_call: TRBV18; d_call: TRBD1; j_call: TRBJ1-5; clone_size: .; cdr3_nt: TGTGCCAGCTCACCCGCCGGGACAGCTGGCAATCAGCCCCAGCATTTT; cdr3_aa: CASSPAGTAGNQPQHF
v_call: TRBV11-2; d_call: .; j_call: TRBJ1-1; clone_size: .; cdr3_nt: TGTGCCAGCAGCTTAACACTGAACACTGAAGCTTTCTTT; cdr3_aa: CASSLTLNTEAFF
v_call: TRBV5-4; d_call: .; j_call: TRBJ2-1; clone_size: .; cdr3_nt: TGTGCCAGCAGCTTGGACCTCCTAAGGATGGGGCAGTTCTTC; cdr3_aa: CASSLDLLRMGQFF
v_call: TRBV6-6; d_call: .; j_call: TRBJ2-2; clone_size: .; cdr3_nt: TGTGCCAGCAGTTACACCGGGTCTCCGAACACCGGGGAGCTGTTTTTT; cdr3_aa: CASSYTGSPNTGELFF
v_call: TRBV4-2; d_call: TRBD2; j_call: TRBJ2-3; clone_size: .; cdr3_nt: TGTGCCAGCAGCCAAGCCCTGGTAGCGGGAGAATATGATACGCAGTATTTT; cdr3_aa: CASSQALVAGEYDTQYF
v_call: TRBV11-2; d_call: .; j_call: TRBJ2-7; clone_size: .; cdr3_nt: TGTGCCAGCAGCAAAGGGTGGAGGGAGCAGTACTTC; cdr3_aa: CASSKGWREQYF
v_call: TRBV2; d_call: .; j_call: TRBJ2-5; clone_size: .; cdr3_nt: TGTGCCAGCAGTGGTCGACGGAAGGAAGAGACCCAGTACTTC; cdr3_aa: CASSGRRKEETQYF
v_call: TRBV6-4; d_call: TRBD2; j_call: TRBJ2-1; clone_size: .; cdr3_nt: TGTGCCAGCAGTGACTCGGGGGTTAGCGGGACTGGCTATGAGCAGTTCTTC; cdr3_aa: CASSDSGVSGTGYEQFF
v_call: TRBV7-7; d_call: TRBD2; j_call: TRBJ2-5; clone_size: .; cdr3_nt: TGTGCTAGCAGCTTAGACGGATCGGGGGGAGAGACCCAGTACTTC; cdr3_aa: CASSLDGSGGETQYF
v_call: TRBV5-4; d_call: .; j_call: TRBJ1-2; clone_size: .; cdr3_nt: TGTGCCAGCAGCTTGGGGGGCGGTAATTATGGCTACACCTTC; cdr3_aa: CASSLGGGNYGYTF
v_call: TRBV5-1; d_call: .; j_call: TRBJ2-7; clone_size: .; cdr3_nt: TGCGCCAGCAGCTTGGCCATGACATACGAGCAGTACTTC; cdr3_aa: CASSLAMTYEQYF
v_call: TRBV15; d_call: .; j_call: TRBJ1-1; clone_size: .; cdr3_nt: TGTGCCACTGCCAGGGGAATGAACACTGAAGCTTTCTTT; cdr3_aa: CATARGMNTEAFF
v_call: TRBV2; d_call: TRBD2; j_call: TRBJ2-3; clone_size: few; cdr3_nt: TGTGCCAGCACCCCAACTAGCGGGAACCTAGATACGCAGTATTTT; cdr3_aa: CASTPTSGNLDTQYF
v_call: TRBV5-8; d_call: .; j_call: TRBJ2-3; clone_size: .; cdr3_nt: TGTGCCAGCAGCTGGAACGGACGGGGAGATACGCAGTATTTT; cdr3_aa: CASSWNGRGDTQYF
v_call: TRBV28; d_call: .; j_call: TRBJ2-1; clone_size: few; cdr3_nt: TGTGCCAGCAGTGGACCCGTGGCAGCCACTTTCTACAATGAGCAGTTCTTC; cdr3_aa: CASSGPVAATFYNEQFF
v_call: TRBV4-3; d_call: .; j_call: TRBJ1-1; clone_size: .; cdr3_nt: TGCGCCAGCAGCCAGTCGGAGAGGGGCGTGAACACTGAAGCTTTCTTT; cdr3_aa: CASSQSERGVNTEAFF
v_call: TRBV5-6; d_call: TRBD2; j_call: TRBJ2-3; clone_size: few; cdr3_nt: TGTGCCAGCAGCTCACTACTAGCGGGATATACAGATACGCAGTATTTT; cdr3_aa: CASSSLLAGYTDTQYF
v_call: TRBV19; d_call: .; j_call: TRBJ2-2; clone_size: .; cdr3_nt: TGTGCCAGTAGTATAGTTGGTGGACTCCCCGACACCGGGGAGCTGTTTTTT; cdr3_aa: CASSIVGGLPDTGELFF
v_call: TRBV2; d_call: .; j_call: TRBJ2-2; clone_size: .; cdr3_nt: TGTGCCAGCAGGGCCGGGACTCTGAACACCGGGGAGCTGTTTTTT; cdr3_aa: CASRAGTLNTGELFF
v_call: TRBV5-6; d_call: .; j_call: TRBJ2-1; clone_size: .; cdr3_nt: TGTGCCAGCAGCACGTACAGCGATCTCTCCTACAATGAGCAGTTCTTC; cdr3_aa: CASSTYSDLSYNEQFF
v_call: TRBV28; d_call: .; j_call: TRBJ1-2; clone_size: .; cdr3_nt: TGTGCCAGCCATACAGGGACCTATGGCTACACCTTC; cdr3_aa: CASHTGTYGYTF
v_call: TRBV30; d_call: .; j_call: TRBJ1-5; clone_size: few; cdr3_nt: TGTGCCTGGAGCACTAACAATCAGCCCCAGCATTTT; cdr3_aa: CAWSTNNQPQHF
v_call: TRBV6-6; d_call: .; j_call: TRBJ2-7; clone_size: .; cdr3_nt: TGTGCCAGCGGGGCTTACTACGAGCAGTACTTC; cdr3_aa: CASGAYYEQYF
v_call: TRBV28; d_call: .; j_call: TRBJ2-3; clone_size: .; cdr3_nt: TGTGCCAGCAGGGAGGTCGCGACAGATACGCAGTATTTT; cdr3_aa: CASREVATDTQYF
v_call: TRBV7-7; d_call: TRBD1; j_call: TRBJ2-5; clone_size: .; cdr3_nt: TGTGCTAGCAGCCGGCAGACGCTAGGGACAGGCCAAGAGACCCAGTACTTC; cdr3_aa: CASSRQTLGTGQETQYF
v_call: TRBV11-2; d_call: TRBD1; j_call: TRBJ1-2; clone_size: .; cdr3_nt: TGTGCCAGCAGCCCAGGGGGGCCGCCTAACTATGGCTACACCTTC; cdr3_aa: CASSPGGPPNYGYTF
v_call: TRBV4-2; d_call: TRBD1; j_call: TRBJ2-5; clone_size: once; cdr3_nt: TGTGCCAGCAGCCTACGGGACAGCCAAGAGACCCAGTACTTC; cdr3_aa: CASSLRDSQETQYF